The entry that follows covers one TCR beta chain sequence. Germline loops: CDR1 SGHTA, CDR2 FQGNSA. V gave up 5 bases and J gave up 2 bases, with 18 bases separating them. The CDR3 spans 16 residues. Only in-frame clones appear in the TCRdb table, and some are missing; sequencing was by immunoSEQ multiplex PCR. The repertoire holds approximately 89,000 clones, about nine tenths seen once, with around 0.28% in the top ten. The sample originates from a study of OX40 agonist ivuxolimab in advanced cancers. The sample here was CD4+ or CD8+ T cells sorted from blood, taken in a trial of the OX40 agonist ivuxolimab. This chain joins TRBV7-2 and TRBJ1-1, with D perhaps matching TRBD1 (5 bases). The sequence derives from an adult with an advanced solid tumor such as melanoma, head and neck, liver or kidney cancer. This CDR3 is CASSPREGRGNTEAFF. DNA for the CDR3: TGTGCCAGCAGCCCACGGGAAGGAAGGGGCAACACTGAAGCTTTCTTT.